The 10 T cell receptor beta chains in this list originate from one sample, sequenced in a study of control samples from healthy donors and cancer patients. Generated by immunoSEQ multiplex PCR, the TCRdb table keeps only in-frame clones and is missing some. Altogether tens of thousands of clones are present, over 85% being singletons, with the ten largest covering about 1.6%. Specimen: PBMCs. The receptors derive from a man in his forties or fifties with colorectal cancer.

This clone was counted once. J is TRBJ2-2 and V is TRBV6-2 or TRBV6-3; 12 bases map to TRBD1. Germline CDR1 MNHEY, CDR2 SVGEGT. Trimming removed 5 bases from V and 6 bases from J; junction bases left unmatched: 4. This CDR3 spans 15 amino acids. CDR3 region: CASSPGQGAPGELFF. CDR3 sequence (DNA): TGTGCCAGCAGTCCGGGACAGGGGGCCCCCGGGGAGCTGTTTTTT.

In this sample, this clone turned up a few times. The rearrangement uses TRBV11-2 and TRBJ1-3; 7 nucleotides agree with TRBD1. Germline V CDR1 and CDR2: SGHAT, FQNNGV. V shed 6 bases and J 2 bases; nucleotides not matched to a gene: 7. The CDR3 runs 15 residues. The CDR3: CASRVNRGTGNTIYF. CDR3 sequence (DNA): TGTGCCAGCAGGGTTAACAGGGGTACTGGAAACACCATATATTTT.

The rearrangement links TRBV19 to TRBJ1-6; no definite D call. The CDR3 runs 14 residues. The V end lost 7 bases, the J end lost 0 bases, and 7 bases lay between the germline ends. CDR1 and CDR2 from the germline V gene are LNHDA and SQIVND (reference sequence). The CDR3: CASTDGSYNSPLHF. The CDR3 DNA sequence: TGTGCCAGTACCGATGGCTCCTATAATTCACCCCTCCACTTT.

V and J are TRBV5-5 and TRBJ2-4; D possibly corresponds to TRBD1 (6 bases). V shed 0 bases and J shed 0 bases, with 10 bases lying between them. The germline V gene encodes CDR1 SGHKS and CDR2 YYEKEE (reference sequence). CDR3 length: 16 residues. CDR3 amino acids: CASSLGQGLAKNIQYF. The CDR3 nucleotides are TGTGCCAGCAGCTTGGGGCAGGGGTTAGCCAAAAACATTCAGTACTTC.

The table lists this clone with a few counts. The chain recombines TRBV7-2 with TRBJ1-6, with 7 bases lining up with TRBD1. CDR1 SGHTA and CDR2 FQGNSA come from the germline V gene. Losses at the gene ends were 5 bases for V and 9 bases for J; bases not matched to a gene: 7. This CDR3 has 14 amino acids. CDR3 amino acids: CASSAQGVVSPLHF. The CDR3 DNA follows: TGTGCCAGCAGCGCGCAGGGGGTGGTTTCACCCCTCCACTTT.

This sequence joins TRBV6-5 and TRBJ1-4; weak D call: TRBD1 (6 bases). V dropped 6 bases and J dropped 8 bases, with 10 bases sitting between them. Looked up from germline, CDR1 is MNHEY and CDR2 is SVGAGI. The CDR3 runs to 12 residues. The CDR3 nucleotides read TGTGCCAGCAGACGGACAGAGGAAAAACTGTTTTTT. It encodes CASRRTEEKLFF.

This chain connects TRBV28 to TRBJ2-7; no definite D call. Germline CDR1 and CDR2: MDHEN and SYDVKM. This CDR3 comprises 14 residues. Trimming cost V 3 bases and J 4 bases, with 13 bases left between them. CDR3 sequence reads: CASSFYPVEYEQYF. CDR3 in DNA: TGTGCCAGCAGTTTTTACCCGGTGGAATACGAGCAGTACTTC.

This chain uses TRBV9 with TRBJ1-1; D is perhaps TRBD1 (6 bases). V shed 4 bases and J shed 5 bases, with 15 bases lying between them. Germline V gives CDR1 SGDLS, CDR2 YYNGEE. The CDR3 is 14 residues long. CDR3 residues: CASSKGDTRTEAFF. The CDR3 nucleotides are TGTGCCAGCAGCAAGGGGGACACGAGGACTGAAGCTTTCTTT.

This clone was seen once. V is TRBV7-2 and J is TRBJ2-2; D might be TRBD1 (6 bases). The CDR3 length is 13 residues. V was clipped by 1 base and J by 7 bases, with 7 bases between them. Germline values: CDR1 SGHTA, CDR2 FQGNSA. The CDR3 reads CASSLDRDGELFF. As DNA, the CDR3 is TGTGCCAGCAGCTTAGACAGGGACGGGGAGCTGTTTTTT. The variable domain in full, completed from reference TRBV7-2 and TRBJ2-2, reads GAGVSQSPSNKVTEKGKDVELRCDPISGHTALYWYRQSLGQGLEFLIYFQGNSAPDKSGLPSDRFSAERTGGSVSTLTIQRTQQEDSAVYLCASSLDRDGELFFGEGSRLTVL.

The chain has TRBV27 and TRBJ2-1; no clear D gene. Germline lookup yields CDR1 MNHEY and CDR2 SMNVEV (reference sequence). The V end was cut by 5 bases, the J end by 5 bases, with 7 bases between. CDR3 length equals 12 residues. CDR3 bases: TGTGCCAGCAGTGGTATTAACAATGAGCAGTTCTTC. Translated, it gives CASSGINNEQFF.